This T cell receptor (beta chain) was recorded in a study of T cells in Graves' hyperthyroidism and ophthalmopathy. Fresh peripheral blood, roughly 10 ml, was the source of the PBMCs. RNA transcripts served as the template for amplifying TCR beta CDR3 regions. First-round RT-PCR of the TCR CDR3 relied on the HTBI primer set. TCRdb redid the calling of the multiplex PCR reads with MiXCR, one entry per CDR3 protein. The table has some 250,000 distinct CDR3 sequences, approximately 14% seen once; the top ten hold over 25%. At least ten counts were recorded for this clonotype. CDR1 MDHEN and CDR2 SYDVKM come from the germline V gene. Trimming cost V 6 bases and J 5 bases; bases outside gene matches: 10. CDR3 size: 15 residues.

Sequencing was carried out using blood. This receptor was obtained from a woman in her forties or fifties with Graves' hyperthyroidism that later progressed to Graves' ophthalmopathy. This chain joins TRBV28 and TRBJ1-1, with 9 nucleotides matching TRBD1. CDR3 region: CASSLTGGAGTEAFF. CDR3 nucleotide sequence: TGTGCCAGCAGCCTCACAGGGGGCGCGGGTACTGAAGCTTTCTTT.